Sequencing of this TCR beta chain was carried out in a study of CD8+CD57+ T cells in acquired aplastic anemia. In the study overall: Sorted CD4+ plus CD8+ cells gave DNA averaging 3.2 ug.

Genomic DNA provided the template from which TCR beta VDJ and CDR3 profiles were obtained. TCRdb redid the calling of the reads with MiXCR, one entry per CDR3 protein. The sample includes 200,000 or so distinct CDR3 sequences, less than 65% of them seen just once. This clonotype was picked up many times. V trimming: 3 bases; J trimming: 3 bases; junction bases outside the gene matches: 2. The CDR3 loop spans 14 amino acids. This TCR came from a human donor with severe aplastic anemia or a healthy control (not recorded which). The chain is built from TRBV12-3 or TRBV12-4 and TRBJ1-1; 9 nucleotides line up with TRBD1. Sequenced material: sorted CD4+, CD8+, or CD8+CD57+ T cells (not recorded which) from PBMCs. For the CDR3, the DNA is TGTGCCAGCAGTTTGGGACAGGGTCACACTGAAGCTTTCTTT. Protein sequence: CASSLGQGHTEAFF.